This T cell receptor (beta chain) was sequenced for a study of shared clonotypes between healthy human individuals (dated by TCRdb to 2020 to 2021). A note on the overall study: The cohort included a few men and a couple of women between 18 and 49 years of age. For each donor, three plates each were used for CD4 naive and CD4 memory, two plates were used for CD8 naive, and one plate was used for CD8 memory. To estimate repertoire size and how much clonotypes are shared between individuals, the study performed deep sequencing of blood TCR repertoires from roughly five healthy adults. To increase sequencing depth and limit assay-specific biases, TCR repertoire library preparation and sequencing were carried out by different laboratories using diverse techniques. Each donor's leukapheresis produced roughly between about 0.8 and 8.9 billion PBMCs. Points the paper makes about the study in general: Clonotypes shared by all four sorted-subset donors showed higher generation probabilities than non-shared clonotypes. Across a few donors, roughly 5% of naive CD4, roughly 3.5% of naive CD8, about 2.3% of memory CD4, and roughly 0.41% of memory CD8 clonotypes were shared. The genetic and exposure-history diversity represented was limited by the small number of donors. Pairwise subsampling indicated that sequencing depth was expected to affect the degree of clonotype sharing among donors. Naive subsets generally had larger estimated clonotype richness than memory subsets did. Rarefaction of sorted-subset datasets indicated incomplete sequencing despite the large sequencing depth. Sampling was restricted to blood, and TCR repertoires in tissues likely differ from the TCR repertoires found in blood.

The germline V gene encodes CDR1 SGHRS and CDR2 YFSETQ. The CDR3 spans 14 residues, from the cysteine through the phenylalanine. The kept DNA is CDR3 alone, 42 bases in frame from the first base. The trim is 0 bases for V and 2 bases for J, with a gap of 7 bases between the germline ends. Healthy HIV-negative adults with no recently reported acute infections or vaccinations were included as donors. Every donor was a Caucasian adult residing in Nashville, Tennessee, USA. CD4+ T cells were enriched by magnetic negative selection; naive cells were then positively selected on CD45RA, and the negative fraction formed the memory subset. Blood was obtained by leukapheresis, after which PBMCs were separated by Ficoll-Histopaque density gradient centrifugation and cryopreserved in liquid nitrogen vapor phase. Purity and quantity of every magnetically sorted T cell population were checked by analytical flow cytometry. Each sorted fraction had its genomic DNA isolated and then quantified by UV absorbance on a Nanodrop 2000c.

TCR CDR3 regions were amplified from genomic DNA by multiplex PCR using the deep immunoSEQ assay. Extracted genomic DNA from each cell subset was distributed evenly across all wells of several immunoSEQ 96-well plates, and each plate was treated as a replicate. For sorted subsets, approximately 200 ng of genomic DNA, equivalent to roughly 33,000 T cell genomes, went into each replicate PCR. Purified libraries were quantified with a Qubit 3.0 fluorometer, sized on a Bioanalyzer 2100, and re-quantified with the KAPA Library Quantification kit. Each immunoSEQ 96-well plate was sequenced on its own single-read 150-cycle Illumina NextSeq 550 flow cell. Per the source publication's procedure: The immunoSEQ output contained only junctional sequences without quality scores, so filtering could not match that applied to full-length reads. Sequences were annotated with PyIR, a Python wrapper for IgBLAST v1.9, using IMGT germline references to assign V/J genes and CDR3. Reads were removed for weak V/J assignments (E-value above 1e-6), missing CDR3, stop codons, out-of-frame junctions, or ambiguous translated residues. V3J clonotypes were defined as sequences sharing an identical inferred V gene, J gene, and CDR3 amino acid sequence. To compute the percentage overlap between repertoires, the number of shared unique clonotypes was divided by the size of the smaller repertoire. Richness of each repertoire was evaluated using RTK rarefaction, the Chao1 estimator, and Recon v2.1 estimates of unobserved clonotypes. Generation probabilities were computed with OLGA for all TCRbeta clonotypes obtained by the gDNA method from several donors. The immuneACCESS repertoire file appears here via TCRdb, limited to in-frame rearrangements. These files lack a portion of the clones; in checked studies, under half of the deficit traces to unresolved V genes, and the cause of the others is not known. V, J and clone size reflect that table, while D and trimming were determined from the DNA. In this sample the table shows 2 million to 2.5 million clones, approximately 94% of which occur a single time. Approximately 0.13% of the sample belongs to the ten largest clones.

Concerning this clone: Which antigen it targets is not known. No base quality values were provided; no much bigger clone lies one nucleotide off. In the same sample, other DNA sequences code for this CDR3.

Sequenced material: naive CD4+ T cells sorted from blood. The cell subset or site label on this specimen signifies: CD45RA+ positively selected. The sequence came from a man in his late teens or twenties in good health. This chain is built from TRBV5-1 and TRBJ2-3, with no reliable assignment of the D segment. CDR3 region: CASSLGLDTDTQYF. The nucleotide sequence reads TGCGCCAGCAGCTTGGGACTGGACACAGATACGCAGTATTTT.